The clone carrying this TCR beta chain was counted a few times. CDR3 length: 13 amino acids. Germline values: CDR1 GTSNPN, CDR2 SVGIG (reference sequence). V gave up 2 bases and J gave up 4 bases; unmatched junction bases: 5. Assay used: immunoSEQ multiplex PCR; TCRdb lists only in-frame clones, some missing. This table holds around 200,000 clones, 83% found once. This record comes from a study of blood T cell repertoires in COVID-19. Study-wide context: Sources were T cells, B-cell-depleted T cells, or PBMCs; the material itself was cDNA or gDNA.

Patients in Seattle were enrolled during active infection, then followed longitudinally. The receptor comes from a woman aged 30 to 39 with COVID-19, enrolled during active disease. The sequenced material came from peripheral blood. The rearrangement uses TRBV30 and TRBJ2-7; 7 nucleotides match TRBD1. The CDR3 loop reads CAWSWQGEYEQYF. The CDR3 nucleotides are TGTGCCTGGAGTTGGCAGGGGGAGTACGAGCAGTACTTC.